What follows describes a single T cell receptor beta chain. This clonotype came up a few times. The antigen it recognizes is unknown. No clone much larger than this one lies a single base away; base qualities are absent. The sample is drawn from a study of T-cell memory formation after mild COVID-19 (dated by TCRdb to the early 2020s). Notes on the research overall: TCR sequence clusters from the two donors were found to be largely donor specific. In a couple of donors, T-cell clones that expanded and contracted after mild COVID-19 were followed by sequencing TCRalpha and TCRbeta repertoires longitudinally. The cohort comprised two young, previously healthy adult volunteers, one female and one male.

Sequencing instrument: Illumina NovaSeq 6000. TCRalpha and TCRbeta cDNA libraries were built by 5'RACE with constant-segment primers, adding sample barcodes and unique molecular identifiers. RNA was extracted from every sample with Trizol reagent. Amplification of the libraries took two PCR steps, and the second step added a second sample barcode plus Illumina TruSeq adapters. Libraries were sequenced on an Illumina NovaSeq with 2 x 150 bp paired-end reads. In the paper's pipeline: Demultiplexing of reads and collapsing into UMI-guided consensus sequences were performed with migec v1.2.7. With mixcr v2.1.11, UMI consensuses were aligned to TRA and TRB V and J templates and assembled into clonotypes. A clonotype was counted as expanded or contracted only if both edgeR and NoisET called the change significant, with noise models trained on biological replicates. For edgeR calls, a false discovery rate-adjusted p below 0.01 and a log2 fold-change threshold of 1 were applied. PCA with hierarchical clustering of max-normalized trajectories of the 1000 most abundant clonotypes was used as exploratory dynamics analysis. Separately sequenced CD4+ and CD8+ repertoires were used to assign a CD4 or CD8 phenotype to each responding clone. TCRdb's own reprocessing of the public reads used fastp at Q25 and MiXCR and kept productive beta chains. Identical CDR3 protein sequences are pooled into one entry, listed with their most common genes and DNA. These V and J calls derive from TCRdb rather than the authors' analysis. The sample table lists 100,000 to 150,000 distinct CDR3 sequences, roughly 15% of them with a count of one. Approximately 15% of the sample belongs to the ten largest clones.

What the authors observed across the whole study: The detection of some responding clones in pre-infection memory suggests that pre-existing cross-reactive memory T cells joined the SARS-CoV-2 response. Clones that contracted from day 15 to 85 showed balanced CD4/CD8 phenotypes, whereas a second wave of clones that expanded from day 15 to 37 leaned towards CD4+. SARS-CoV-2 specificity of the second-wave clones peaking on day 37 was not confirmed. Only a couple of mild cases were covered by the study, and larger cohorts that include severe cases with pre-infection samples were considered necessary. Contracting CD4+ clones turned up mainly in the CM and EM memory subsets, whereas EMRA was where CD8+ clones were enriched.

From the germline V gene, CDR1 is SGHAT and CDR2 is FQNNGV. Including cysteine and phenylalanine, the CDR3 has 11 amino acids. Solely the CDR3 DNA is kept, with 33 bases framed from the first base. V is reduced by 7 bases and J by 4 bases, leaving a spacing of 7 bases between them. PBMCs were isolated by Ficoll-Paque density gradient centrifugation. Sequenced sample: PBMCs or a T cell subset sorted from them (not recorded which). The sequence was obtained from an adult woman who had mild COVID-19 (a few samples of this study predate the infection). The sample titles of this study are shuffled in the database, so cell type and time point are left out; the donor was told from shared clones. The rearrangement joined TRBV11-2 to TRBJ1-1, with the D segment identity uncertain. This receptor has the CDR3 CASTSGTEAFF. The DNA is TGTGCCAGCACCTCCGGCACTGAAGCTTTCTTT.